This entry features one T cell receptor beta chain sequence. It lacks a known antigen. Sequence at one end of the junction differs from germline and may be a read error. This sample was taken from a study of cytomegalovirus exposure and HLA in healthy donors (dated by TCRdb to 2015 to 2018). About the investigation overall: An earlier analysis of several hundred of the donors reported 276 Gb of sequence data and 117 million unique TCR beta sequences obtained from approximately 180 million T cells. Among a few hundred genotyped donors of the cohort, an average of approximately 230,000 unique TCR beta nucleotide sequences were sequenced per donor, around 18% of them non-productive. To predict cytomegalovirus infection status, the study combined high-throughput TCR immunosequencing, statistical association of individual TCRs with disease status, and machine learning. In a later analysis, previously published TCR beta repertoires from 550 to 750 donors were re-analyzed and high-resolution HLA genotyping was added so that TCR occurrence patterns could be studied. An earlier analysis of several hundred of the donors used high-throughput TCR beta sequencing to judge whether each TCR beta V gene segment behaved as functional or pseudogenic. In addition to the first cohort of several hundred subjects, a separate validation cohort of approximately 130 different subjects was used. Every repertoire in the discovery cohort had been generated on one and the same sequencing platform. Donor age, sex, ethnicity and CMV serostatus were compiled together with the repertoire data. In the later analysis, no new phenotypic data were used to find candidate immune exposures; instead, reliance was placed on TCR beta sequences and their occurrence across donors. Four to six DR-DQ haplotypes were handled as single units for association and clustering, since linkage in the cohort was strong. The study used immunosequencing to profile the T cell repertoires of 666 subjects and linked those repertoires to cytomegalovirus serostatus. The study aimed to test whether signatures of past pathogen exposure could be identified by cataloging public T cell receptors. Typing coverage varied by locus: roughly 629-630 donors for A, B, C, DRB1 and DQB1; more than 500 for DQA1; 606 for DPA1; approximately 490 for DPB1. Both class I and class II loci were covered by HLA typing, at four-digit resolution. The genetic ancestry cluster associated with self-reported Caucasian donors included over 80% of the 350 to 500 genotyped donors. In a later genetic analysis, genome-wide SNP genotypes for about three fifths of the 666 donors were used, and that subset was treated as a discovery cohort. Approximately 300 gigabases of sequencing data and around 87 million unique TCR sequences were included in an early release covering over 600 HLA-typed donors.

Study-wide findings and limitations: A later genetic analysis reported fewer N-insertions in productive TCRs among donors in an Asian-associated ancestry cluster than the roughly 700-donor mean. Immune exposure information for the cohort was limited to CMV serostatus. A further reported finding was that TCR beta sequences accurately predicted the HLA-A and HLA-B alleles for most subjects in the first cohort. Because HLA typing was unavailable for some donors at each locus, only the typed subset was used in association tests. The classifier was reported to diagnose cytomegalovirus status with high specificity and sensitivity in both the original cohort and the validation cohort. Most CMV-associated TCR beta chains appeared to be HLA-restricted in a later analysis, and the HLA associations seemed to be driven largely by CMV exposure. Linkage disequilibrium might explain the correlated functional status among segregating V segments, but an unknown experimental factor could not be ruled out. A total of fewer than 200 TCR beta chains were listed by the study as associated with cytomegalovirus. Three of the identified cytomegalovirus-associated TCR beta chains were confirmed in vitro to be specific for cytomegalovirus antigens. Sequencing depth was assumed to be roughly uniform across donors in the presence/absence analyses, though that assumption may not hold. A group of highly shared sequence variants was considered likely to be a technical artifact of the sequencing pipeline. Because the 87-base-pair reads could not distinguish some IMGT-functional V segments, including TRBV6-2 and TRBV6-3, those segments were excluded. The authors suggested that the approach could potentially be extended to other disease states and immunological phenotypes. Compared with equally common non-associated chains, HLA-associated TCR beta chains in a later analysis were more clonally expanded and had lower generation probabilities. In an earlier analysis of some 540 of the donors, most TCR beta V segments appeared in productive rearrangements about 87% or about 30% of the time, broadly matching IMGT annotations. Most TCR sequences were seen in very few donors, while some public TCRs were found in many individuals. According to a later analysis, parvovirus B19, influenza, CMV and Epstein-Barr virus appeared linked to several top co-occurrence clusters. A later genetic analysis associated a missense DCLRE1C variant with V-gene and J-gene trimming of TCR beta chains, and an independent cohort replicated the association. Strong co-occurrence of HLA alleles, especially DR and DQ, made assigning TCR associations to individual alleles difficult. According to a later analysis, TCR association rates differed among HLA loci, with DRB1 alleles showing the most associated TCRs and HLA-C alleles showing the fewest. Only TCR beta chains were sequenced in this cohort, and the absence of alpha or paired-chain data limited detectable features. Because counts were too low, 15 or so rarely observed V segments, including chromosome 9 orphons, were excluded from the earlier analysis of some 540 of the donors. In a later analysis, 16,951 TCR beta sequences were associated with specific HLA alleles at a false discovery rate of 0.05.

The CDR3 has 15 amino acids, counting the end cysteine and phenylalanine. CDR3 DNA is the only sequence kept; it has 45 bases, read in frame from the first base. CDR1 MGHRA and CDR2 YSYEKL are derived from the germline V gene. The cohort was made up of 650 to 700 healthy bone marrow donors. At the time of sampling, all cohort members were nominally healthy, though unrecorded immune exposures were likely present. The donor tested CMV seronegative and was one of the 352 seronegative cohort members. A peripheral blood sample was collected from each donor, and TCR beta sequencing was performed on peripheral blood mononuclear cells. Genomic DNA was extracted from the blood cell samples with the Qiagen DNeasy Blood Extraction Kit. The library was built by means of the immunoSEQ multiplex PCR assay. For the multiplex PCR, a mixture combining 60 forward primers for TCR Vbeta segments and 13 reverse primers for TCR Jbeta segments was used. The CDR3 region of rearranged TCR beta genes was amplified from genomic DNA by a multiplex PCR assay. The amplified TCR beta libraries were sequenced on the Illumina HiSeq System as 87-base-pair reads. The source study handled its data this way. A later analysis counted about 82 million unique TCR beta chains across the 666 repertoires, and some 11 million of these chains were shared by at least two donors. Raw reads were error-corrected and collapsed into unique sequences by a nearest-neighbor algorithm in which closely related sequences were merged to remove PCR and sequencing errors. V, D and J gene segments were assigned by aligning CDR3 sequences to IMGT reference sequences. Each retained sequence needed at least a six-nucleotide match to both a V gene segment and a J gene segment. A rearrangement counted as productive if the CDR3 had no stop codons and remained in frame with V and J, and every other rearrangement counted as non-productive. CDR3 was defined according to IMGT convention as the region running from the second conserved V-encoded cysteine to the conserved J-encoded phenylalanine. The earlier analysis of about 500 of the donors excluded sequences that lacked an unambiguous match to a single V gene segment. An earlier analysis of several hundred of the donors called V segments functional above 56.7% productive rearrangements and segregating when the between-donor standard deviation exceeded 5%. A statistical classification framework was built for diagnosing cytomegalovirus status from the catalog of TCR beta chain sequences. A later analysis assigned V and J genes by comparing TCR nucleotide sequences with IMGT/GENE-DB human TR gene sequences. A later analysis assigned CDR3 sequences and most-parsimonious VDJ recombination scenarios with the TCRdist pipeline. In a later analysis, each TCR beta chain was defined by its CDR3 amino acid sequence together with its V-gene family, and reads lacking a unique V-gene family were excluded. To address suspected cross-contamination and a sequencing artifact, a later analysis removed roughly 640 highly shared, low-generation-probability nucleotide sequences. For each public chain, a later analysis derived a clonal expansion index from normalized ranks of inferred template counts within each repertoire. In a later analysis, generation probabilities were computed with a VDJ recombination model fitted to out-of-frame rearrangements, and the resulting probabilities were checked against IGoR. A later analysis scored TCR-TCR, TCR-HLA and TCR-CMV co-occurrence with hypergeometric tests, applying a repertoire-size bias correction to TCR pairs. In a later analysis, false discovery rates were estimated by permuting HLA or CMV assignments 20 times. In a later analysis, co-occurring TCRs were grouped using DBSCAN, with TCRdist sequence similarity added in when clustering inside HLA-allele-positive subsets. Repertoires with fewer than 30,000 or more than 120,000 public chains were left out of co-occurrence clustering, as were several repertoires with anomalous nucleotide sharing. This immuneACCESS table, as held by TCRdb, lists in-frame sequences with V and J called but not all clones. Of the missing ones, under half trace to an unresolved V gene in checked studies; the others have no known cause. V and J calls and clone size come straight from that table; D and trimming were deduced from the DNA. The sample has about 120,000 clones on record, less than 85% of them singletons. The ten biggest clones cover under 3% of the sample.

The sample consisted of PBMCs. This sequence uses TRBV4-1 and TRBJ1-2; 7 nucleotides in the junction match TRBD1. The clonotype was recovered from a man aged 30 to 45 in good health and CMV-seronegative. The CDR3 reads CASSHRDRSNYGYPF. The DNA is as follows: TGCGCCAGCAGCCACCGGGACAGATCCAACTATGGCTACCCCTTC.